This T cell receptor (beta chain) was recovered during a study of T cell responses to AZD1222 COVID-19 vaccine. The V gene lost 4 bases and the J gene lost 6 bases, with 5 bases spanning the gap. CDR1 SGHVS and CDR2 FNYEAQ come from the germline V gene. CDR3 length: 11 amino acids. Assay used: immunoSEQ multiplex PCR; TCRdb lists only in-frame clones, some missing. Of 150,000 to 200,000 clones in the sample, 94% were seen once. Sequenced material: peripheral blood, taken on day 0 of AZD1222 vaccination. The clonotype was recovered from an adult in good health. The chain combines TRBV7-6 with TRBJ2-3; D could derive from TRBD1 or TRBD2 (5 bases each). The CDR3 loop is CASSWGDTQYF. CDR3 coding DNA: TGTGCCAGCAGCTGGGGGGATACGCAGTATTTT.